The rows below give T cell receptor beta chains drawn from one sample of a study of STAT3 mutations in large granular lymphocyte leukemia. Repertoires were generated with immunoSEQ multiplex PCR, while TCRdb's copy carries only in-frame clones and drops some. The repertoire holds several thousand clones, with roughly 90% as singletons. The sequenced sample was peripheral blood mononuclear cells. Every receptor here comes from a man older than 75 with T-cell large granular lymphocyte leukemia. Some clones in this sample may be carry-over from other donors' samples. The CDR3 runs from the conserved cysteine through the conserved F or W.

V gene: TRBV6-6; J gene: TRBJ2-7; CDR3 protein: CASNRDSGNGEQYF
V gene: TRBV2; J gene: TRBJ2-3; CDR3 protein: CASRNRQRADTQYF
V gene: TRBV18; J gene: TRBJ2-2; CDR3 protein: CASSPSPPRDTGELFF
V gene: TRBV11-2; J gene: TRBJ1-6; CDR3 protein: CASSVGKGTNSPLHF
V gene: TRBV5-6; J gene: TRBJ2-7; CDR3 protein: CASSSHLGGEQYF
V gene: TRBV5-4; J gene: TRBJ2-1; CDR3 protein: CASSLSGEQFF
V gene: TRBV28; J gene: TRBJ1-2; CDR3 protein: CASSLGRSDQVSGYTF
V gene: TRBV29-1; J gene: TRBJ2-2; CDR3 protein: CSADRGPGGELFF
V gene: TRBV7-2; J gene: TRBJ1-5; CDR3 protein: CASSSLQQANQPQHF
V gene: TRBV6-5; J gene: TRBJ2-1; CDR3 protein: CASSRNEQFF
V gene: TRBV15; J gene: TRBJ1-5; CDR3 protein: CATSRDVVAGQPQHF
V gene: TRBV30; J gene: TRBJ1-2; CDR3 protein: CAWRGPTISYGYTF
V gene: TRBV30; J gene: TRBJ1-5; CDR3 protein: CAWSVAGRAQPQHF
V gene: TRBV10-3; J gene: TRBJ1-3; CDR3 protein: CANSAGPGSGNTIYF
V gene: TRBV6-6; J gene: TRBJ1-1; CDR3 protein: CASNRRGAVTEAFF
V gene: TRBV7-9; J gene: TRBJ2-3; CDR3 protein: CASSLAGTGGMADTQYF
V gene: TRBV6-5; J gene: TRBJ1-2; CDR3 protein: CASSYSVGSYGYTF
V gene: TRBV15; J gene: TRBJ1-5; CDR3 protein: CATSRDPGLNQPQHF
V gene: TRBV7-2; J gene: TRBJ2-7; CDR3 protein: CASSLAISSYYEQYF
V gene: TRBV6-6; J gene: TRBJ1-2; CDR3 protein: CASSEDRGRGYTF
V gene: TRBV7-9; J gene: TRBJ1-6; CDR3 protein: CASSAGSLNSPLHF
V gene: TRBV2; J gene: TRBJ1-5; CDR3 protein: CASSEQGPSNQPQHF
V gene: TRBV27; J gene: TRBJ1-5; CDR3 protein: CASRAIYSNQPQHF
V gene: TRBV7-9; J gene: TRBJ2-2; CDR3 protein: CASSFGQNTGELFF
V gene: TRBV29-1; J gene: TRBJ1-6; CDR3 protein: CSVEGATYNSPLHF
V gene: TRBV29-1; J gene: TRBJ2-7; CDR3 protein: CSASWGAQSEQYF
V gene: TRBV5-8; J gene: TRBJ1-2; CDR3 protein: CASSLGQVGGYGYTF
V gene: TRBV29-1; J gene: TRBJ1-1; CDR3 protein: CSGQGPEAFF
V gene: TRBV15; J gene: TRBJ2-7; CDR3 protein: CATSAGTGFEQYF
V gene: TRBV7-4; J gene: TRBJ1-4; CDR3 protein: CASSPSPARSNEKLFF
V gene: TRBV4-1; J gene: TRBJ1-4; CDR3 protein: CASSPGQGSEKLFF
V gene: TRBV5-4; J gene: TRBJ1-2; CDR3 protein: CASSFIGGPYGYTF
V gene: TRBV13; J gene: TRBJ2-7; CDR3 protein: CASSLLGLGEQYF
V gene: TRBV18; J gene: TRBJ2-2; CDR3 protein: CASPKPGQGPTGELFF
V gene: TRBV18; J gene: TRBJ2-7; CDR3 protein: CASSLRVQNSYEQYF
V gene: TRBV7-2; J gene: TRBJ2-7; CDR3 protein: CASSYRGTGGYEQYF
V gene: TRBV19; J gene: TRBJ2-3; CDR3 protein: CASSMGRLVTDTQYF
V gene: TRBV2; J gene: TRBJ1-2; CDR3 protein: CASSDVGMNYGYTF
V gene: TRBV4-1; J gene: TRBJ1-6; CDR3 protein: CASSHLRTALNSPLHF
V gene: TRBV30; J gene: TRBJ1-2; CDR3 protein: CAWIGDTYSNYGYTF
V gene: TRBV30; J gene: TRBJ2-3; CDR3 protein: CAWSGDRGTDTQYF
V gene: TRBV4-3; J gene: TRBJ2-2; CDR3 protein: CASRVGSDTGELFF
V gene: TRBV7-2; J gene: TRBJ2-1; CDR3 protein: CASRRVTYNEQFF
V gene: TRBV30; J gene: TRBJ1-5; CDR3 protein: CALAFDSNQPQHF
V gene: TRBV6-1; J gene: TRBJ2-5; CDR3 protein: CASSEIGLLAGTQETQYF
V gene: TRBV2; J gene: TRBJ1-1; CDR3 protein: CASSAGRETEAFF